This TCR beta chain stems from a study of blood T cell repertoires in COVID-19. Study summary: Acute and convalescent COVID-19 specimens originated in the United States, Italy and Spain. T cells, B-cell-depleted T cells, or PBMCs provided the cDNA or gDNA that served as material.

Trimming shortened V by 3 bases and J by 7 bases, and 13 bases separated the two germline ends. The CDR3 spans 13 residues. TCRdb's copy holds only in-frame clones and misses some; the assay was immunoSEQ multiplex PCR. The data hold 100,000 to 150,000 clones, with around 80% observed a single time. The source of this sequence is a man aged 35-49 years with active or convalescent COVID-19. Sequencing used peripheral blood. The chain employs TRBV12-3 or TRBV12-4 and TRBJ2-7; D is uncertain. The CDR3 DNA sequence: TGTGCCAGCAGTTTCCCGAAAGATGCGGAGCAGTACTTC. It codes for CASSFPKDAEQYF.